Below are 25 T cell receptor beta chains sequenced from a single sample in a study of cytomegalovirus exposure and HLA in healthy donors. Produced via immunoSEQ multiplex PCR; TCRdb's table is partial and in-frame only. The table lists tens of thousands of clones, over 85% of them singletons, with roughly 2.1% in the top ten. Sequenced material: PBMCs. Source of these receptors: a woman aged 18-29 years in good health and CMV-seronegative.

The chain couples TRBV9 to TRBJ2-1; D may be TRBD2 (5 bases). In germline, CDR1 is SGDLS, CDR2 YYNGEE. This CDR3 spans 15 amino acids. The V end was cut by 3 bases, the J end by 0 bases, with 10 bases between. The CDR3 DNA reads TGTGCCAGCAGCGCGGACGGGGACTCCTACAATGAGCAGTTCTTC. This encodes CASSADGDSYNEQFF.

V and J are TRBV29-1 and TRBJ2-6; possible D gene TRBD1, 5 bases. CDR3 length: 13 residues. In germline, CDR1 is SQVTM, CDR2 ANQGSEA. Between the trimmed V and J ends, which lost 7 bases and 0 bases, there was a span of 7 bases. Here the CDR3 reads CSAQASGANVLTF. The CDR3 nucleotides read TGCAGCGCACAGGCCTCTGGGGCCAACGTCCTGACTTTC.

The chain couples TRBV5-1 to TRBJ1-2; 11 positions agree with TRBD1. V dropped 4 bases and J dropped 2; count of bases not matched to a gene: 4. This CDR3 has 15 amino acids. Germline lookup yields CDR1 SGHRS and CDR2 YFSETQ. This CDR3 is CASSTGQGANYGYTF. CDR3 coding DNA: TGCGCCAGCAGCACTGGACAGGGGGCGAACTATGGCTACACCTTC.

The gene calls are TRBV11-1 and TRBJ2-1; D is undetermined. Germline V gene data show CDR1 as SGHAT and CDR2 as FQDESV (reference sequence). V lost 5 bases to trimming and J lost 5 bases, with 4 bases between them. The CDR3 has 11 residues. The CDR3 bases are TGTGCCAGCAGCCCAAACAATGAGCAGTTCTTC. Protein sequence: CASSPNNEQFF.

This chain links TRBV7-8 with TRBJ1-2, with TRBD1 identical over 7 bases. This CDR3 region has 13 residues. With 4 bases clipped from V and 6 bases from J, the junction kept 5 bases outside the gene matches. The V gene's germline CDR1 is SGHVS and CDR2 FQNEAQ. CDR3 protein: CASSSHTGDGYTF. The CDR3 bases are TGTGCCAGCAGCTCCCATACAGGGGATGGCTACACCTTC.

V gene TRBV5-1 combines with J gene TRBJ2-7; 7 nucleotides line up with TRBD1. In germline, CDR1 is SGHRS, CDR2 YFSETQ. V trimming: 0 bases; J trimming: 3 bases; junction bases outside the gene matches: 6. The CDR3 consists of 15 residues. The CDR3 sequence is CASSLEGQTLYEQYF. The CDR3 DNA is TGCGCCAGCAGCTTGGAGGGACAGACCCTCTACGAGCAGTACTTC.

This sequence joins TRBV5-1 and TRBJ1-2; D is uncertain. The CDR3 length is 14 residues. The V end was cut by 0 bases, the J end by 4 bases, with 10 bases between. Germline values: CDR1 SGHRS, CDR2 YFSETQ. In DNA, the CDR3 is TGCGCCAGCAGCTTGGGGCAGGAAACCTATGGCTACACCTTC. Translation: CASSLGQETYGYTF.

The chain recombines TRBV4-2 with TRBJ2-7, with TRBD2 identical over 11 bases. The CDR3 loop spans 17 amino acids. CDR1 is LGHNA, CDR2 YNFKEQ, per germline. V gave up 0 bases and J gave up 6 bases; unmatched junction bases: 10. The CDR3 reads CASSQDIAGGPRGEQYF. The CDR3 DNA is TGTGCCAGCAGCCAAGATATAGCGGGGGGGCCAAGAGGCGAGCAGTACTTC.

The chain uses TRBV19 and TRBJ2-3, with D possibly TRBD2 on 5 matching bases. This CDR3 is built from 15 residues. V was cut by 6 bases and J by 2 bases, with 15 bases left in between. The germline CDR1 and CDR2 sequences are LNHDA and SQIVND (reference sequence). As DNA, the CDR3 is TGTGCCAGTAGAATGGGGAGCGCCCTCACAGATACGCAGTATTTT. Amino acids: CASRMGSALTDTQYF.

V and J are TRBV27 and TRBJ1-6; D uncertain. Trimming removed 4 bases from V and 8 bases from J, with 9 bases in between. The CDR3 sequence is 13 residues long. CDR1 and CDR2 (germline): MNHEY, SMNVEV (reference sequence). The CDR3 DNA reads as TGTGCCAGCAGTTCATGGGCGCATTCACCCCTCCACTTT. This translates into CASSSWAHSPLHF.

The chain joins TRBV28 to TRBJ2-7; 7 bases agree with TRBD1. CDR1 and CDR2 (germline): MDHEN, SYDVKM. CDR3 length equals 18 residues. V was pared by 5 bases and J by 1 base, with 17 bases of the junction left unmatched. CDR3 sequence (DNA): TGTGCCAGCAGTGAGGTGGTCGGTGGGACAGCAGATTCCTACGAGCAGTACTTC. This codes for CASSEVVGGTADSYEQYF.

This rearrangement joins TRBV27 to TRBJ2-1; D perhaps matches TRBD2 (5 bases). The V end was cut by 2 bases, the J end by 7 bases, with 15 bases between. Per the germline V gene, CDR1 is MNHEY and CDR2 is SMNVEV (reference sequence). The CDR3 length is 15 residues. The CDR3 DNA reads as TGTGCCAGCAGTTTACAAGCGACTATCAGGAATGAGCAGTTCTTC. This sequence encodes CASSLQATIRNEQFF.

J is TRBJ2-5 and V is TRBV21-1; the table gives TRBD1 as D, unverified against the DNA. TRBV21-1 is a documented pseudogene. This CDR3 spans 16 amino acids. Here the CDR3 DNA reads TGTGCCAGCAGCAAAAGCACCTCCAGACAGGAAGAGACCCAGTACTTC. Translation: CASSKSTSRQEETQYF.

This clone was seen just once. The J gene is TRBJ2-7, the V gene TRBV5-1; tentatively, D is TRBD2 (5 bases). The CDR3 loop spans 13 amino acids. CDR1 and CDR2 (germline): SGHRS, YFSETQ. The V and J ends lost 0 bases and 3 bases respectively, with 7 bases between them. The CDR3 bases are TGCGCCAGCAGCTTGGCGGGATACTACGAGCAGTACTTC. Its translation: CASSLAGYYEQYF.

The rearrangement links TRBV5-6 to TRBJ1-5, with 8 bases aligning to TRBD1. The CDR3 is 15 residues long. J lost 6 bases, V lost 4 bases, and 9 bases had no gene match. Germline V gene data show CDR1 as SGHDT and CDR2 as YYEEEE. The CDR3 nucleotides are TGTGCCAGCAGCCGGCAGGGGGCTGGAGGTCAGCCCCAGCATTTT. Translation: CASSRQGAGGQPQHF.

The V call is TRBV19, the J call TRBJ2-5, with 7 bases fitting TRBD1. Trimming cost V 3 bases and J 2 bases; bases outside gene matches: 3. Germline-derived CDR1 and CDR2 are LNHDA and SQIVND (reference sequence). CDR3 length equals 14 residues. The CDR3 here is CASSIPGQQETQYF. For the CDR3, the DNA is TGTGCCAGTAGTATCCCGGGACAGCAAGAGACCCAGTACTTC.

The chain links TRBV7-8 to TRBJ2-1; a possible D gene is TRBD1 (6 bases). The CDR3 has 16 residues. CDR1 is SGHVS and CDR2 is FQNEAQ in the germline V gene. Between the trimmed V and J ends, which lost 5 bases and 2 bases, there was a span of 16 bases. CDR3: CASSLLERGTYNEQFF. The CDR3 coding sequence is TGTGCCAGCAGCCTCCTAGAGAGGGGGACCTACAATGAGCAGTTCTTC. Together with reference TRBV7-8 and TRBJ2-1, the CDR3 gives the full variable domain: GAGVSQSPRYKVAKRGQDVALRCDPISGHVSLFWYQQALGQGPEFLTYFQNEAQLDKSGLPSDRFFAERPEGSVSTLKIQRTQQEDSAVYLCASSLLERGTYNEQFFGPGTRLTVL.

The genes are TRBV14 and TRBJ2-3; D might be TRBD2 (6 bases). Germline V lookup: CDR1 SGHDN, CDR2 FVKESK. The CDR3 covers 14 residues. Deletions cut 3 bases from V and 5 bases from J, with 12 bases between. Here the CDR3 DNA reads TGTGCCAGCAGCCATGGGACTCGAGGAGATACGCAGTATTTT. Translated: CASSHGTRGDTQYF. The full variable domain, completed using reference TRBV14 and TRBJ2-3, is EAGVTQFPSHSVIEKGQTVTLRCDPISGHDNLYWYRRVMGKEIKFLLHFVKESKQDESGMPNNRFLAERTGGTYSTLKVQPAELEDSGVYFCASSHGTRGDTQYFGPGTRLTVL.

The J gene is TRBJ2-6, the V gene TRBV15; 10 bases fit TRBD1. Losses at the gene ends were 9 bases for V and 0 bases for J; bases not matched to a gene: 2. Per the germline V gene, CDR1 is LNHNV and CDR2 is YYDKDF (reference sequence). The CDR3 loop spans 15 amino acids. CDR3 amino acids: CATGTGASGANVLTF. CDR3 sequence (DNA): TGTGCCACTGGGACAGGGGCCTCTGGGGCCAACGTCCTGACTTTC.

The chain links TRBV6-1 to TRBJ1-5; possible D gene TRBD1, 5 bases. Germline assignment: CDR1 MNHNS and CDR2 SASEGT. The CDR3 has 13 residues. Trimming removed 11 bases from V and 4 bases from J, with 15 bases in between. CDR3 amino acids: CAGGEAVNQPQHF. The CDR3 coding sequence is TGTGCCGGGGGGGAAGCAGTTAATCAGCCCCAGCATTTT.

The CDR3 nucleotides read TGTGCCAGCAGTTACTATGGACAGGCATACTATGGCTACACCTTC. This sequence encodes CASSYYGQAYYGYTF. The chain couples TRBV6-6 to TRBJ1-2; 7 bases line up with TRBD1. With 1 base clipped from V and 3 bases from J, the junction kept 5 bases outside the gene matches. The germline CDR1 and CDR2 sequences are MNHNY and SVGAGI (reference sequence). This CDR3 is built from 15 residues.

V is TRBV2 and J is TRBJ1-1, with a possible D match to TRBD1 (5 bases). Per the germline V gene, CDR1 is SNHLY and CDR2 is FYNNEI. The CDR3 consists of 13 residues. The V end was cut by 6 bases, the J end by 3 bases, with 11 bases between. CDR3 region: CASRGALDTEAFF. The CDR3 DNA sequence: TGTGCCAGCAGAGGGGCTTTGGACACTGAAGCTTTCTTT. Full variable domain (missing parts from reference TRBV2 and TRBJ1-1): EPEVTQTPSHQVTQMGQEVILRCVPISNHLYFYWYRQILGQKVEFLVSFYNNEISEKSEIFDDQFSVERPDGSNFTLKIRSTKLEDSAMYFCASRGALDTEAFFGQGTRLTVV.

This clone was seen a single time. The genes are TRBV4-3 and TRBJ1-4, with a possible D match to TRBD1 (6 bases). V lost 5 bases to trimming and J lost 1 base, with 8 bases between them. The CDR3 has 14 amino acids. Germline CDR1 reads LGHNA; CDR2 reads YSLEER. This CDR3 reads CASSEDRTNEKLFF. The CDR3, as DNA: TGCGCCAGCAGCGAGGACAGAACTAATGAAAAACTGTTTTTT.

On this clone: One end of the junction varies from germline; a read error may be responsible. This chain uses TRBV28 with TRBJ1-2; possible D gene TRBD1, 5 bases. Germline CDR1 MDHEN, CDR2 SYDVKM. This CDR3 spans 12 amino acids. CDR3 nucleotides: TGTGCCAGCGCCACAGGTAACCATGGCTACACCTTC. This encodes CASATGNHGYTF.

The V and J genes are TRBV27 and TRBJ2-3; a possible D gene is TRBD2 (6 bases). Per the germline V gene, CDR1 is MNHEY and CDR2 is SMNVEV (reference sequence). The CDR3 is 14 residues long. Trimming removed 2 bases from V and 3 bases from J, with 9 bases in between. CDR3 sequence reads: CASSLTRGTDTQYF. The CDR3 DNA is TGTGCCAGCAGTTTAACGCGGGGAACAGATACGCAGTATTTT.